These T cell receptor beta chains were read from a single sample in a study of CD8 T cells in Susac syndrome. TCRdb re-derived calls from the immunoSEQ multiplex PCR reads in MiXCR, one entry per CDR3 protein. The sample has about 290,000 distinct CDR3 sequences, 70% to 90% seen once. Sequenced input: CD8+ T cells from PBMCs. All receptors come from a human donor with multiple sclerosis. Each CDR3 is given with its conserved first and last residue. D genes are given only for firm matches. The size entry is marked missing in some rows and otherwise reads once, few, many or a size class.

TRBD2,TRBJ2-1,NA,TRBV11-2,TGTGCCACCGAGGCGAGGCCTAGCGGGTGGGGCTACAATGAGCAGTTCTTC,CATEARPSGWGYNEQFF
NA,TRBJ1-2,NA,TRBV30,TGTGCCTGGAGTGTAAGCTTCACTAACTATGGCTACACCTTC,CAWSVSFTNYGYTF
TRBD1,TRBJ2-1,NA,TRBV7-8,TGTGCCAGCAGCTTCGGACAGGGCTACAATGAGCAGTTCTTC,CASSFGQGYNEQFF
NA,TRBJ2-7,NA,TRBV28,TGTGCCAGCGGACCCTGGGACGAGACCTCCTACGAGCAGTACTTC,CASGPWDETSYEQYF
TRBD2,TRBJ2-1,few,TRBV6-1,TGTGCCACGGATAGGGGACTAGCGGCCTACAATGAGCAGTTCTTC,CATDRGLAAYNEQFF
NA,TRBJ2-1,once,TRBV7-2,TGTGCCAGCAGCTTGGGGGCCCTGGACCGATACAATGAGCAGTTCTTC,CASSLGALDRYNEQFF
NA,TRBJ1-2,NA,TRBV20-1,TGCAGTGCTAGGGACTTTTCGCACTATGGCTACACCTTC,CSARDFSHYGYTF
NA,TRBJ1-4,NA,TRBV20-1,TGCAGTGCTGTGGATGGTCAGGGGACCGCAACTAATGAAAAACTGTTTTTT,CSAVDGQGTATNEKLFF
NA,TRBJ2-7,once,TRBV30,TGTGCCTGGAGTATCGTGGACGGTCCCTACGAGCAGTACTTC,CAWSIVDGPYEQYF
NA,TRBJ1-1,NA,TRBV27,TGTGCCAGCAGTTTATATGGGACACCCTCCTCTACGAACACTGAAGCTTTCTTT,CASSLYGTPSSTNTEAFF
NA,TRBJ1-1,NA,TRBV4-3,TGCGCCAGCAGCCAAGATCGTTCGCCCAACACTGAAGCTTTCTTT,CASSQDRSPNTEAFF
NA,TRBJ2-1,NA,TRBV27,TGTGCCAGCAGGCAGGGTCATGAGCAGTTCTTC,CASRQGHEQFF
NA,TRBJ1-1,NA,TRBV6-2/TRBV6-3,TGTGCCAGCAGTTACCCGGAAGGGGCTCCTGAAGCTTTCTTT,CASSYPEGAPEAFF
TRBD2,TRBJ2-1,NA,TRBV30,TGTGCCTGGAGTCTGACTAGCGGCGATGAGCAGTTCTTC,CAWSLTSGDEQFF
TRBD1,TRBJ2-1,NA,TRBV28,TGTGCCAGCAGTTTCCGGACAGGGGGAGGCCATGAGCAGTTCTTC,CASSFRTGGGHEQFF
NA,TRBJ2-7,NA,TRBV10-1,TGCGCCAGCAGTGAGTCCGCCGGGAGAGGGTACGAGCAGTACTTC,CASSESAGRGYEQYF
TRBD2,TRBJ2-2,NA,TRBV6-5,TGTGCCAGCAGTTACGGACTAGCGATGGGCACCGGGGAGCTGTTTTTT,CASSYGLAMGTGELFF
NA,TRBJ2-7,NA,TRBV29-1,TGCAGCGTTGAAGACGAGACTCTCCCCTACGAGCAGTACTTC,CSVEDETLPYEQYF
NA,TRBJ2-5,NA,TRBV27,TGTGCCAGCAGTCCCCTGCCGGGGGCGGGTCGAGAGACCCAGTACTTC,CASSPLPGAGRETQYF
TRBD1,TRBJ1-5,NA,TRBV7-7,TGTGCTAGCAGCTTAGGGACAGGGCATCAGCCCCAGCATTTT,CASSLGTGHQPQHF
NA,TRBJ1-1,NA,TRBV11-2,TGTGCCAGCAGCTTAGGGGGCAGCGGAGCTTTCTTT,CASSLGGSGAFF
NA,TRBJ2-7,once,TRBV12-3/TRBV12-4,TGTGCCAGCAGTTTGGGGGCCTACTCCTACGAGCAGTACTTC,CASSLGAYSYEQYF
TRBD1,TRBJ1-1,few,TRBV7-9,TGTGCCAGCAGCGCATTGACAGGGTACAAGACTGAAGCTTTCTTT,CASSALTGYKTEAFF
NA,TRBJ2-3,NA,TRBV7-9,TGTGCCAGCAGCCCATCGAGCGGGATAGGGGGCGCTAGCACAGATACGCAGTATTTT,CASSPSSGIGGASTDTQYF
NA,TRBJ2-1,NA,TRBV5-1,TGCGCCAGCAGCTTGGTAGCCCATCACTCCTACAATGAGCAGTTCTTC,CASSLVAHHSYNEQFF
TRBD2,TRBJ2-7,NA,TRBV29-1,TGCAGCGTTAACCTAGCGGAGCCTTACGAGCAGTACTTC,CSVNLAEPYEQYF
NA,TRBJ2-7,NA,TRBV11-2,TGTGCCAGCAGCTTAGGCGCAATCTACGAGCAGTACTTC,CASSLGAIYEQYF
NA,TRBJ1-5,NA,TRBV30,TGTGCCTGGAGTGAAGGACATGGGAATCAGCCCCAGCATTTT,CAWSEGHGNQPQHF
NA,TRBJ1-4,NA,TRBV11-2,TGTGCCAGCAGCTTGGCGAATGAAAAACTGTTTTTT,CASSLANEKLFF
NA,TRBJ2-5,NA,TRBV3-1,TGTGCCAGCAGCCAAGTCCAGAGCGTAGCTGAGGCCCAGTACTTC,CASSQVQSVAEAQYF
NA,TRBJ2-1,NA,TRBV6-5,TGTGCCAGCAGTTACACGGACAGACAAGAGCAGTTCTTC,CASSYTDRQEQFF
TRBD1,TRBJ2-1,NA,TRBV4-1,TGCGCCAGCAGCCCAGGACCGGGACAGGGAAGGAATGAGCAGTTCTTC,CASSPGPGQGRNEQFF
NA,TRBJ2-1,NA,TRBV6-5,TGTGCCAGCAGTTATGTCCATGAGCAGTTCTTC,CASSYVHEQFF
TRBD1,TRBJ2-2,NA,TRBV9,TGTGCCAGCAGCGCCGGACAGGGGTACACCGGGGAGCTGTTTTTT,CASSAGQGYTGELFF
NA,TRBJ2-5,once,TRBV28,TGTGCCAGCAGCGCCGATGCGCGTTTGGGGGAGACCCAGTACTTC,CASSADARLGETQYF
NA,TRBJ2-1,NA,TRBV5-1,TGCGCCAGCAGCTTGTTCTACGGGAGCCATGAGCAGTTCTTC,CASSLFYGSHEQFF
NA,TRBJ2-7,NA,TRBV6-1,TGTGCCAGCAGTATCATCCCCCTGGGGACCTCCTACGAGCAGTACTTC,CASSIIPLGTSYEQYF
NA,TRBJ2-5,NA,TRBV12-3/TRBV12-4,TGTGCCAGCAGTTTACCCTCCAGGGGGGAAGAGACCCAGTACTTC,CASSLPSRGEETQYF
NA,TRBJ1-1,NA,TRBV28,TGTGCCAGCAGTTTTGGGTCAGGGCCCCCCGAAGCTTTCTTT,CASSFGSGPPEAFF
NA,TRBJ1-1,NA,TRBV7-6,TGTGCCAGCAGCTTAGGTGACAGGAACACTGAGGCTTTCTTT,CASSLGDRNTEAFF
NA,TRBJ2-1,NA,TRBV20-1,TGCAGTGCTAGAGATCTACGGAGGGAGACTAGTCCTCGCAATGAGCAGTTCTTC,CSARDLRRETSPRNEQFF
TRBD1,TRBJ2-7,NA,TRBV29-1,TGCAGCGTTGAATTCACTGGACAGGTCCCCTACGAGCAGTACTTC,CSVEFTGQVPYEQYF
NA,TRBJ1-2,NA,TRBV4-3,TGCGCCAGCAGCCAAGATTTAACAGGGTCCCTTCCTAACTATGGCTACACCTTC,CASSQDLTGSLPNYGYTF
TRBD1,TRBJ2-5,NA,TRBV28,TGTGCCAGCAGTTCCCCCGGGACAGGGAGAGAGGAGACCCAGTACTTC,CASSSPGTGREETQYF
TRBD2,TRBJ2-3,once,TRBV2,TGTGCCAGCAGAGGCGGACTAGCGGACGACACAGATACGCAGTATTTT,CASRGGLADDTDTQYF